Below are 20 T cell receptor beta chains sequenced from a single sample in a study of blood T cell repertoires in COVID-19 (dated by TCRdb to 2020 to 2022). Libraries were built with the immunoSEQ multiplex PCR assay. This is the immuneACCESS table as TCRdb keeps it, with only in-frame sequences that have V and J called. A part of the clones is gone; compared with another copy, unresolved V genes explain less than half, and the rest is unexplained. Counted in this sample were about 120,000 clones; 60% to 85% of them appeared once. Of the sample, about 2.3% falls within the top ten clones. Sequenced: peripheral blood. The source is a man between 65 and 80 years old with acute or convalescent COVID-19.

The chain employs TRBV7-9 and TRBJ1-1; 7 nucleotides line up with TRBD1. Per germline, CDR1 SEHNR and CDR2 FQNEAQ (reference sequence). The CDR3 is 13 residues long. Trimming removed 4 bases from V and 4 bases from J; junction bases left unmatched: 3. The CDR3 reads CASSYQGGTEAFF. CDR3 DNA: TGTGCCAGCAGCTACCAGGGGGGCACTGAAGCTTTCTTT.

The chain links TRBV10-3 to TRBJ2-7, with 13 bases lining up with TRBD2. This CDR3 spans 14 amino acids. Germline CDR1 is ENHRY and CDR2 is SYGVKD. V shed 6 bases, J shed 5 bases, and the junction held 4 bases outside the gene matches. The CDR3 spells CAISGLAGDDEQYF. In DNA form, the CDR3 reads TGTGCCATCAGCGGACTAGCGGGGGACGACGAGCAGTACTTC.

The chain is built from TRBV7-9 and TRBJ1-1; no reliable D call. V lost 4 bases, J lost 7 bases, and 13 bases lay in between. The germline CDR1 and CDR2 sequences are SEHNR and FQNEAQ (reference sequence). The CDR3 is 13 residues long. CDR3 in DNA: TGTGCCAGCAGCTATAGCGTGGTCCGTGAAGCTTTCTTT. This encodes CASSYSVVREAFF.

This clone was picked up one time. The V and J genes are TRBV28 and TRBJ1-2; the match to TRBD1 covers 9 bases. Germline CDR1 and CDR2: MDHEN and SYDVKM. CDR3 size: 13 residues. Losses at the gene ends were 6 bases for V and 6 bases for J; bases not matched to a gene: 5. The CDR3 reads CASSGTGRDGYTF. The CDR3 DNA follows: TGTGCCAGCAGCGGGACAGGGAGAGATGGCTACACCTTC.

The chain recombines TRBV6-5 with TRBJ2-7; TRBD2 is a possible D gene (5 bases). Germline assignment: CDR1 MNHEY and CDR2 SVGAGI. CDR3 size: 15 residues. The germline V and J ends were trimmed by 7 bases and 0 bases, with 16 bases remaining between them. CDR3 nucleotides: TGTGCCAGCAAACAAAGGGTGGGGAGCTCCTACGAGCAGTACTTC. Amino acids: CASKQRVGSSYEQYF.

In this sample, this clone turned up a few times. This same CDR3 is encoded by further DNA sequences in the sample. The CDR3 here is CASSLYEQYF. The CDR3 DNA follows: TGTGCCAGCAGCCTCTACGAGCAGTACTTC. The chain is built from TRBV2 and TRBJ2-7, with unresolved D. Per germline, CDR1 SNHLY and CDR2 FYNNEI. This CDR3 comprises 10 residues. V was cut by 6 bases and J by 3 bases, with 3 bases left in between. Drawing the rest from reference TRBV2 and TRBJ2-7, the complete variable domain is EPEVTQTPSHQVTQMGQEVILRCVPISNHLYFYWYRQILGQKVEFLVSFYNNEISEKSEIFDDQFSVERPDGSNFTLKIRSTKLEDSAMYFCASSLYEQYFGPGTRLTVT.

In this sample, this clone turned up once. V is TRBV9 and J is TRBJ2-7; the D is unclear. From germline, CDR1 is SGDLS and CDR2 YYNGEE. The CDR3 is made up of 14 amino acids. The V gene lost 0 bases and the J gene lost 2 bases, with 9 bases spanning the gap. The CDR3 spells CASSVDLRTYEQYF. CDR3 nucleotide sequence: TGTGCCAGCAGCGTAGACCTGAGAACCTACGAGCAGTACTTC.

The rearrangement links TRBV18 to TRBJ1-3, with D possibly matching TRBD1 (5 bases). V was cut by 1 base and J by 0 bases, with 13 bases left in between. CDR1 is KGHSH, CDR2 LQKENI, per germline. This CDR3 comprises 17 residues. The CDR3 DNA reads TGTGCCAGCTCACCACTTGGGGCAGCCAGCTCTGGAAACACCATATATTTT. Protein sequence: CASSPLGAASSGNTIYF.

The table lists this clone with a few counts. The chain links TRBV15 to TRBJ2-7, with a tentative D call TRBD1 (6 bases). V lost 0 bases, J lost 2 bases, and 11 bases lay in between. The length of the CDR3 is 15 residues. Germline CDR1 is LNHNV and CDR2 is YYDKDF (reference sequence). CDR3 DNA sequence: TGTGCCACCAGCAGAGACAGGGGCGGGCCCTACGAGCAGTACTTC. Translated, it gives CATSRDRGGPYEQYF.

The chain recombines TRBV7-2 with TRBJ2-1, with 8 bases that match TRBD2. Germline CDR1 SGHTA, CDR2 FQGNSA. V lost 1 base, J lost 0 bases, and 8 bases stayed unmatched. The CDR3 sequence is 18 residues long. CDR3 nucleotides: TGTGCCAGCAGCTTAGTTCGGGGGGGCTCGAGCTCCTACAATGAGCAGTTCTTC. It codes for CASSLVRGGSSSYNEQFF. The full variable domain, completed using reference TRBV7-2 and TRBJ2-1, is GAGVSQSPSNKVTEKGKDVELRCDPISGHTALYWYRQSLGQGLEFLIYFQGNSAPDKSGLPSDRFSAERTGGSVSTLTIQRTQQEDSAVYLCASSLVRGGSSSYNEQFFGPGTRLTVL.

The chain employs TRBV14 and TRBJ2-7; no clear D gene. CDR1 is SGHDN and CDR2 is FVKESK in the germline V gene. With 5 bases removed from V and 7 bases from J, the gap between germline ends came to 18 bases. CDR3 length equals 14 residues. Here the CDR3 reads CASSETWSGDEQYF. The DNA of the CDR3 is TGTGCCAGCAGCGAGACTTGGTCCGGTGATGAGCAGTACTTC.

The V gene is TRBV5-6, the J gene TRBJ2-5, with 8 bases lining up with TRBD1. The V gene end was trimmed by 2 bases and the J gene end by 2 bases; junction bases not matched to a gene: 5. Germline V lookup: CDR1 SGHDT, CDR2 YYEEEE. This CDR3 contains 15 residues. DNA of the CDR3: TGTGCCAGCAGCTTAACAGGGGGGATTCAAGAGACCCAGTACTTC. It codes for CASSLTGGIQETQYF.

V gene TRBV9 combines with J gene TRBJ2-4; 9 bases align to TRBD1. Germline V gives CDR1 SGDLS, CDR2 YYNGEE. This CDR3 comprises 18 residues. J lost 0 bases, V lost 0 bases, and 7 bases had no gene match. The CDR3 sequence: CASSVEGQGPLAKNIQYF. CDR3 bases: TGTGCCAGCAGCGTAGAGGGACAGGGTCCCCTAGCCAAAAACATTCAGTACTTC. The entire variable domain, with the rest obtained from reference TRBV9 and TRBJ2-4, is as follows: DSGVTQTPKHLITATGQRVTLRCSPRSGDLSVYWYQQSLDQGLQFLIQYYNGEERAKGNILERFSAQQFPDLHSELNLSSLELGDSALYFCASSVEGQGPLAKNIQYFGAGTRLSVL.

The chain links TRBV3-1 (or the pseudogene TRBV3-2) to TRBJ1-3, with 8 bases lining up with TRBD1. V dropped 3 bases and J dropped 0; count of bases not matched to a gene: 4. Germline CDR1 is LGHDT and CDR2 is YNNKEL (reference sequence). The CDR3 has 16 amino acids. CDR3 DNA: TGTGCCAGCAGCCAGGTGACAGGGGTCTCTGGAAACACCATATATTTT. Protein sequence: CASSQVTGVSGNTIYF.

The J gene is TRBJ1-6, the V gene TRBV6-2 or TRBV6-3, with 7 positions matching TRBD1. V trimming: 6 bases; J trimming: 7 bases; junction bases outside the gene matches: 6. Per germline, CDR1 MNHEY and CDR2 SVGEGT. The CDR3 is 14 residues long. The CDR3 region has the DNA TGTGCCAGCAGCCGCACAGGGGAGAATTCACCCCTCCACTTT. Amino acids: CASSRTGENSPLHF.

The V and J genes are TRBV5-1 and TRBJ1-2; no firm D call. V was shortened by 4 bases and J by 5 bases, with 6 bases between the two germline ends. This CDR3 region has 11 residues. Germline V gene data show CDR1 as SGHRS and CDR2 as YFSETQ. The CDR3 nucleotides are TGCGCCAGCAGCGACACTTATGGCTACACCTTC. It is translated as CASSDTYGYTF.

The V and J genes are TRBV24-1 and TRBJ2-1, with 8 bases lining up with TRBD2. Germline lookup yields CDR1 KGHDR and CDR2 SFDVKD. The length of the CDR3 is 16 residues. V shed 3 bases and J 1 base; nucleotides not matched to a gene: 4. The CDR3 DNA reads as TGTGCCACCAGTGATGTTAGCGGGGCATCCTACAATGAGCAGTTCTTC. As protein: CATSDVSGASYNEQFF.

This rearrangement joins TRBV5-1 to TRBJ1-6, with no clear D. Germline CDR1 is SGHRS and CDR2 is YFSETQ. The CDR3 loop spans 16 amino acids. The V end was cut by 4 bases, the J end by 7 bases, with 18 bases between. Written as DNA, the CDR3 is TGCGCCAGCAGCCCTTCGGAGGGAGTACGGAATTCACCCCTCCACTTT. Residues: CASSPSEGVRNSPLHF.

CDR3 in amino acids: CATWTGTAVEKLFF. The CDR3 coding sequence is TGTGCCACGTGGACTGGGACAGCGGTTGAAAAACTGTTTTTT. The genes are TRBV10-3 and TRBJ1-4, with 7 bases fitting TRBD1. CDR1 is ENHRY and CDR2 is SYGVKD in the germline V gene. The length of the CDR3 is 14 residues. The V segment lost 10 bases and the J segment 7 bases; nucleotides outside the gene matches: 12.

The rearrangement uses TRBV4-2 and TRBJ1-5, with 7 bases matching TRBD1. Germline-derived CDR1 and CDR2 are LGHNA and YNFKEQ. With 3 bases clipped from V and 5 bases from J, the junction kept 10 bases outside the gene matches. There are 16 residues in the CDR3. In DNA form, the CDR3 reads TGTGCCAGCAGCCAGGCGACAGGGAGTCCGGATCAGCCCCAGCATTTT. This codes for CASSQATGSPDQPQHF.